The 4 T cell receptor beta chains given below trace back to one sample, sequenced in a study of CD8+CD57+ T cells in acquired aplastic anemia. Genomic DNA provided the template from which TCR beta VDJ and CDR3 profiles were obtained. From the reads, TCRdb called clonotypes with MiXCR, one entry per CDR3 protein. Of roughly 86,000 distinct CDR3 sequences listed, more than 40% are singletons. The specimen was sorted CD4+, CD8+, or CD8+CD57+ T cells (not recorded which) from PBMCs. These receptors were obtained from a human donor in good health, serving as a control.

The table lists this clonotype with many counts. This rearrangement joins TRBV2 to TRBJ2-5; D possibly corresponds to TRBD2 (5 bases). The germline V gene encodes CDR1 SNHLY and CDR2 FYNNEI. The germline V and J ends were trimmed by 6 bases and 2 bases, with 16 bases remaining between them. The CDR3 consists of 15 residues. The CDR3 reads CASSEEDVLQETQYF. The CDR3 DNA is TGTGCCAGCAGCGAGGAGGATGTCTTGCAAGAGACCCAGTACTTC.

Note on this clonotype: Germline is not matched at one junction end, which may reflect a read error. This chain connects TRBV2 to TRBJ1-2, with no clear D. Looked up from germline, CDR1 is SNHLY and CDR2 is FYNNEI. The CDR3 has 13 residues. The CDR3 sequence: CASREDGRRGYTF. The CDR3 DNA follows: TGTGCCAGCAGAGAAGATGGGAGGAGGGGCTACACCTTC. Full variable domain (missing parts from reference TRBV2 and TRBJ1-2): EPEVTQTPSHQVTQMGQEVILRCVPISNHLYFYWYRQILGQKVEFLVSFYNNEISEKSEIFDDQFSVERPDGSNFTLKIRSTKLEDSAMYFCASREDGRRGYTFGSGTRLTVV.

At least ten counts were recorded for this clonotype. The chain has TRBV7-9 and TRBJ1-1; D gene ambiguous. Germline-derived CDR1 and CDR2 are SEHNR and FQNEAQ (reference sequence). V was shortened by 2 bases and J by 6 bases, with 10 bases between the two germline ends. The CDR3 sequence is 13 residues long. The CDR3 sequence: CASSLTYSPEAFF. In DNA, the CDR3 is TGTGCCAGCAGCTTAACGTACTCCCCTGAAGCTTTCTTT.

This clonotype was seen once. A much larger clone lies a single base off, so this may be a read error. The gene calls are TRBV12-3 or TRBV12-4 and TRBJ2-1; D unclear. CDR3 length: 15 residues. Here the CDR3 reads CASSEDFSSYSEQFF. CDR3 bases: TGTGCCAGCAGTGAAGACTTCAGCTCCTACAGTGAGCAGTTCTTC.